Shown below are 3 T cell receptor beta chains from a single sample sequenced in a study of blood T cells in healthy people across ages. Next came a second PCR, run for about 6 to 12 cycles, which used a sample-barcoded 5' primer along with a J-beta primer mix. MiXCR, run by TCRdb on the 5' RACE reads, gives a single entry per CDR3 protein. The repertoire holds some 1,000,000 distinct CDR3 sequences, with under 30% as singletons. A further study also used this sample, focusing on T cells of mothers and their children.

Sequenced sample: blood. The receptors come from a girl aged 2 to 10 in good health.

The J gene is TRBJ2-1, the V gene TRBV2, with 11 bases identical to TRBD2. There are 15 residues in the CDR3. Germline loops: CDR1 SNHLY, CDR2 FYNNEI. V shed 6 bases and J 2 bases; nucleotides not matched to a gene: 3. The CDR3 bases are TGTGCCAGCAGACGTAGCGGGAGGGCCTACAATGAGCAGTTCTTC. This encodes CASRRSGRAYNEQFF.

This clonotype was counted a few times. The chain uses TRBV6-1 and TRBJ2-7; possible D gene TRBD2, 7 bases. The DNA end is more similar to TRBJ2-1, so the J call may be wrong. The germline CDR1 and CDR2 sequences are MNHNS and SASEGT. The length of the CDR3 is 16 residues. The CDR3 is CASSEFGGGAYNEQFF. The CDR3 region has the DNA TGTGCCAGCAGTGAATTTGGCGGGGGCGCTTACAATGAGCAGTTCTTC.

This clonotype appeared a few times. The chain employs TRBV4-3 and TRBJ2-5; weak D call: TRBD2 (5 bases). This CDR3 has 16 amino acids. Germline CDR1 reads LGHNA; CDR2 reads YSLEER. The ends were cut back, 1 base at V and 1 base at J, with 13 bases in the middle. DNA of the CDR3: TGCGCCAGCAGCCAAGCAACCGGACTCAGCCAAGAGACCCAGTACTTC. Protein sequence: CASSQATGLSQETQYF.